Following are 27 T cell receptor beta chains from one sample sequenced in a study of control samples from healthy donors and cancer patients. Assay used: immunoSEQ multiplex PCR; TCRdb lists only in-frame clones, some missing. Of about 160,000 clones listed, approximately 93% are singletons. Sample: blood. These receptors were obtained from a woman aged 35 to 49 in good health.

J is TRBJ2-1 and V is TRBV5-4; TRBD2 matches 9 bases. CDR1 is SGHNT and CDR2 is YYREEE in the germline V gene (reference sequence). Unmatched junction bases numbered 13, after V lost 6 bases and J lost 0 bases. The CDR3 length is 18 residues. In nucleotides, the CDR3 is TGTGCCAGCACAGGTGGGGGAGCGGGAGGCTTCTCCTACAATGAGCAGTTCTTC. It yields the protein CASTGGGAGGFSYNEQFF.

V and J are TRBV9 and TRBJ1-2; 8 nucleotides match TRBD1. CDR3 length: 14 amino acids. The junction had 3 bases not matched to a gene; V was cut back by 0 bases and J by 5 bases. Germline CDR1 reads SGDLS; CDR2 reads YYNGEE. In DNA form, the CDR3 reads TGTGCCAGCAGCGTAGGGACAGGGCAATATGGCTACACCTTC. This codes for CASSVGTGQYGYTF.

The genes are TRBV12-5 and TRBJ1-2, with TRBD1 identical over 10 bases. The V gene's germline CDR1 is LGHNT and CDR2 FRNRAP. This CDR3 is built from 14 residues. V was clipped by 7 bases and J by 6 bases; unmatched bases: 8. The CDR3 coding sequence is TGTGCTAGTGTCAACGCCGGGACAGGGGATGGCTACACCTTC. Protein product: CASVNAGTGDGYTF.

The rearrangement joins TRBV20-1 to TRBJ1-1; D is unresolved. CDR3 length: 11 amino acids. Germline V gives CDR1 DFQATT, CDR2 SNEGSKA (reference sequence). The ends were cut back, 0 bases at V and 9 bases at J, with 8 bases in the middle. The CDR3 DNA reads as TGCAGTGCTAGAGATCCCATGAAAGCTTTCTTT. Amino acid sequence: CSARDPMKAFF.

This chain uses TRBV3-1 (or the pseudogene TRBV3-2) with TRBJ1-6; D gene ambiguous. With 0 bases removed from V and 7 bases from J, the gap between germline ends came to 7 bases. Germline V lookup: CDR1 LGHDT, CDR2 YNNKEL (reference sequence). This CDR3 contains 14 residues. The CDR3 sequence: CASSQEGFNSPLHF. CDR3 bases: TGTGCCAGCAGCCAAGAAGGATTCAATTCACCCCTCCACTTT.

The rearrangement joins TRBV5-5 to TRBJ2-7; D ambiguous. The CDR3 extends over 14 amino acids. Trimming stripped 4 bases from V and 5 bases from J, with 16 bases between. Germline lookup yields CDR1 SGHKS and CDR2 YYEKEE (reference sequence). CDR3 sequence (DNA): TGTGCCAGCAGCCCCGGCGGTCACTACAACGAGCAGTACTTC. Protein product: CASSPGGHYNEQYF.

The chain joins TRBV7-2 to TRBJ2-3; D gene uncertain. The length of the CDR3 is 14 residues. CDR1 is SGHTA and CDR2 is FQGNSA in the germline V gene. The ends were cut back, 4 bases at V and 0 bases at J, with 8 bases in the middle. The CDR3, as DNA: TGTGCCAGCAGCTCCCGAGGTAGCACAGATACGCAGTATTTT. Its translation is CASSSRGSTDTQYF.

The J gene is TRBJ2-1, the V gene TRBV5-8; 15 bases match TRBD2. Germline values: CDR1 SGHTS, CDR2 YDEGEE. V was clipped by 4 bases and J by 8 bases; unmatched bases: 7. The CDR3 runs to 16 residues. CDR3 sequence (DNA): TGTGCCAGCAGCCGCGGGACTAGCGGGGGGTTCGATGAGCAGTTCTTC. It is translated as CASSRGTSGGFDEQFF.

V gene TRBV6-5 combines with J gene TRBJ1-1; D is perhaps TRBD1 (5 bases). The CDR3 consists of 14 residues. V lost 9 bases, J lost 6 bases, and 20 bases lay in between. Germline CDR1 is MNHEY and CDR2 is SVGAGI. The CDR3 reads CASSIGTRYPEAFF. DNA of the CDR3: TGTGCCAGTTCCATCGGGACCCGGTACCCTGAAGCTTTCTTT.

This chain links TRBV7-6 with TRBJ1-5; 7 bases are shared with TRBD1. CDR3 size: 15 residues. Unmatched junction bases numbered 2, after V lost 1 base and J lost 2 bases. Germline assignment: CDR1 SGHVS and CDR2 FNYEAQ. Written as DNA, the CDR3 is TGTGCCAGCAGCTTAGACAGGGGTGGCAATCAGCCCCAGCATTTT. This sequence encodes CASSLDRGGNQPQHF.

V usage is TRBV15 and J usage is TRBJ2-6, with D possibly being TRBD1 (6 bases). Germline V CDR1 and CDR2: LNHNV, YYDKDF (reference sequence). The CDR3 consists of 19 residues. Trimming took 0 bases from V and 1 from J, leaving 16 bases between them. The CDR3 sequence: CATSRDRTRGGSGANVLTF. In DNA, the CDR3 is TGTGCCACCAGCAGAGATCGCACTCGAGGGGGTTCTGGGGCCAACGTCCTGACTTTC.

The V gene is TRBV12-5, the J gene TRBJ2-1, with D unclear. The germline CDR1 and CDR2 sequences are LGHNT and FRNRAP. Trimming left V 6 bases short and J 2 bases short, with 2 bases between. There are 11 residues in the CDR3. Here the CDR3 DNA reads TGTGCTAGTGGGCCCTACAATGAGCAGTTCTTC. Amino acid sequence: CASGPYNEQFF.

This chain connects TRBV2 to TRBJ2-7, with D possibly being TRBD1 (5 bases). V lost 5 bases to trimming and J lost 2 bases, with 10 bases between them. CDR3 size: 13 residues. Germline V CDR1 and CDR2: SNHLY, FYNNEI. The CDR3 sequence is CASSPDRPYEQYF. CDR3 nucleotides: TGTGCCAGCAGTCCAGACAGACCCTACGAGCAGTACTTC. Full variable domain (remainder filled in from reference TRBV2 and TRBJ2-7): EPEVTQTPSHQVTQMGQEVILRCVPISNHLYFYWYRQILGQKVEFLVSFYNNEISEKSEIFDDQFSVERPDGSNFTLKIRSTKLEDSAMYFCASSPDRPYEQYFGPGTRLTVT.

A few counts support this clone. The chain uses TRBV7-2 and TRBJ2-2; D call uncertain. Germline V gives CDR1 SGHTA, CDR2 FQGNSA. The CDR3 contains 15 residues. Trimming left V 3 bases short and J 0 bases short, with 8 bases between. The CDR3 coding sequence is TGTGCCAGCAGCTTGTATGAGTCGAACACCGGGGAGCTGTTTTTT. This sequence encodes CASSLYESNTGELFF.

The genes are TRBV6-6 and TRBJ1-1, with D hard to call. Germline values: CDR1 MNHNY, CDR2 SVGAGI (reference sequence). Trimming took 7 bases from V and 1 from J, leaving 13 bases between them. This CDR3 comprises 14 residues. The CDR3 DNA sequence: TGTGCCAGCAAACTGGCCGATCGGAACACTGAAGCTTTCTTT. Amino acids: CASKLADRNTEAFF.

This CDR3 reads CASSPGLAYNEQFF. The CDR3 bases are TGTGCCAGCAGCCCTGGACTAGCTTACAATGAGCAGTTCTTC. The chain employs TRBV7-2 and TRBJ2-1, with 8 bases identical to TRBD2. Germline CDR1 reads SGHTA; CDR2 reads FQGNSA. The CDR3 has 14 residues. J lost 4 bases, V lost 5 bases, and 4 bases had no gene match.

The chain links TRBV7-8 to TRBJ1-2; D uncertain. CDR1 is SGHVS and CDR2 is FQNEAQ in the germline V gene. The CDR3 totals 15 residues. The ends were cut back, 2 bases at V and 4 bases at J, with 14 bases in the middle. The CDR3: CASSLLSGSGYGYTF. As DNA, the CDR3 is TGTGCCAGCAGCTTATTGAGCGGCAGTGGCTATGGCTACACCTTC.

The chain combines TRBV18 with TRBJ1-1; D is uncertain. Germline values: CDR1 KGHSH, CDR2 LQKENI. This CDR3 spans 13 amino acids. Trimming removed 7 bases at V and 4 bases at J, with 13 bases between. CDR3 region: CASFLVVGTEAFF. CDR3 sequence (DNA): TGTGCCAGCTTCCTGGTGGTCGGCACTGAAGCTTTCTTT. Filled out from reference TRBV18 and TRBJ1-1, the complete variable domain reads NAGVMQNPRHLVRRRGQEARLRCSPMKGHSHVYWYRQLPEEGLKFMVYLQKENIIDESGMPKERFSAEFPKEGPSILRIQQVVRGDSAAYFCASFLVVGTEAFFGQGTRLTVV.

The chain carries TRBV18 and TRBJ1-1; D may be TRBD1 (5 bases). Trimming took off 6 bases at V and 0 bases at J, with 8 bases between the two ends. The CDR3 sequence is 13 residues long. Germline V gives CDR1 KGHSH, CDR2 LQKENI. Here the CDR3 DNA reads TGTGCCAGCTCCGACAGCGTGAACACTGAAGCTTTCTTT. This translates into CASSDSVNTEAFF. Filled out from reference TRBV18 and TRBJ1-1, the complete variable domain reads NAGVMQNPRHLVRRRGQEARLRCSPMKGHSHVYWYRQLPEEGLKFMVYLQKENIIDESGMPKERFSAEFPKEGPSILRIQQVVRGDSAAYFCASSDSVNTEAFFGQGTRLTVV.

This sequence joins TRBV6-2 or TRBV6-3 and TRBJ1-1, with no clear D. Trimming removed 2 bases at V and 6 bases at J, with 7 bases between. The CDR3 loop spans 12 amino acids. From germline, CDR1 is MNHEY and CDR2 SVGEGT. The CDR3 loop reads CASSYGVSEAFF. The CDR3 DNA reads TGTGCCAGCAGTTACGGTGTGTCTGAAGCTTTCTTT.

The chain links TRBV4-3 to TRBJ2-3, with TRBD2 matching 11 bases. Germline V gene sequence: CDR1 LGHNA, CDR2 YSLEER. This CDR3 has 18 residues. Trimming removed 0 bases from V and 3 bases from J; junction bases left unmatched: 8. The CDR3 region is CASSQDRASGGPTDTQYF. The CDR3 DNA is TGCGCCAGCAGCCAAGATCGCGCTAGCGGGGGGCCAACAGATACGCAGTATTTT.

The rearrangement uses TRBV4-2 and TRBJ2-1, with 7 bases matching TRBD1. CDR3 length equals 14 residues. The ends lost 4 bases at V and 7 bases at J; junction bases unmatched: 7. Germline CDR1 and CDR2: LGHNA and YNFKEQ. CDR3 coding DNA: TGTGCCAGCAGCCGGGGACAGAGTGAGAATGAGCAGTTCTTC. Its translation is CASSRGQSENEQFF.

The CDR3 region has the DNA TGTGCCAGCACGACCACCAGGTTCGGGGTTTCTGGAAACACCATATATTTT. It specifies CASTTTRFGVSGNTIYF. This rearrangement joins TRBV19 to TRBJ1-3; D is uncertain. CDR1 and CDR2 from the germline V gene are LNHDA and SQIVND (reference sequence). This CDR3 spans 17 amino acids. The V end lost 9 bases, the J end lost 1 base, and 22 bases lay between the germline ends.

The V call is TRBV19, the J call TRBJ1-5, with TRBD1 as a possible D gene (6 bases). CDR3 length equals 21 residues. CDR1 and CDR2 (germline): LNHDA, SQIVND (reference sequence). Trimming shortened V by 4 bases and J by 3 bases, and 31 bases separated the two germline ends. The CDR3 DNA sequence: TGTGCCAGTAGTACTCCGCCTCCCTTTACCTACAGGGAGGTCTTCAATCAGCCCCAGCATTTT. It encodes CASSTPPPFTYREVFNQPQHF.

The chain employs TRBV14 and TRBJ2-7; 7 nucleotides align to TRBD1. The junction had 7 bases not matched to a gene; V was cut back by 4 bases and J by 4 bases. CDR3 size: 14 residues. Germline V gene sequence: CDR1 SGHDN, CDR2 FVKESK. The CDR3 DNA sequence: TGTGCCAGCAGCCTAAGAGGGGGCCCATACGAGCAGTACTTC. This encodes CASSLRGGPYEQYF.

The chain combines TRBV13 with TRBJ2-2; tentative D call: TRBD1 (5 bases). Germline CDR1 PRHDT, CDR2 FYEKMQ (reference sequence). The CDR3 runs to 16 residues. With 1 base removed from V and 3 bases from J, the gap between germline ends came to 12 bases. CDR3 region: CASSLEVARDTGELFF. CDR3 sequence (DNA): TGTGCCAGCAGCTTAGAGGTGGCCAGGGACACCGGGGAGCTGTTTTTT.

The rearrangement links TRBV12-3 or TRBV12-4 to TRBJ1-3, with a possible D match to TRBD1 (6 bases). V was pared by 3 bases and J by 8 bases, with 11 bases between. The CDR3 has 13 residues. The chain's CDR3 is CASSFRGLDTIYF. The CDR3 DNA reads as TGTGCCAGCAGTTTTAGGGGGTTAGACACCATATATTTT.